This T cell receptor (beta chain) was obtained from a study of blood T cells in healthy people across ages (dated by TCRdb to between 2015 and 2016). Background for the entire study: Template switching captured roughly one uniquely barcoded TCR beta cDNA molecule per two T cells in model experiments. The donors were split into four age groups: young (average about 15 years), middle-aged (39), aged (approximately 59) and long-lived (roughly 86). Using the same blood draw, the study looked at two additional independent replicas of 1 million unique cDNA reads for two donors, one aged 18 to 30 and the other aged 80 or older. Age-related changes in TCR beta repertoire diversity were measured in the study by deep sequencing normalized with unique cDNA molecular identifiers. To avoid experimental bias, donors of different ages were distributed randomly across sequencing lanes. What the research found in general, with its limitations: As age increased, observed TCR beta diversity per million T cells dropped in a roughly linear way, and a significant reduction was already evident by age around 41. Total diversity estimates from one million sequenced T cells were considered lower bounds and underestimates. A strong correlation was found between observed TCR beta diversity and the percentage of naive T cells measured by flow cytometry. The CMV infection status of donors was not known, potentially confounding age-related changes in expanded clonotypes. The long-lived group showed more naive CD4+ T cells, fewer expanded clones and increased TCR diversity than the aged group, suggesting age selection. Bulk unsorted PBMC profiling prevented conclusive comparison of naive and antigen-experienced compartments.

At the junction V is shortened by 1 base and J by 4 bases, with 5 bases in between. The germline V gene supplies CDR1 SGHTA and CDR2 FQGNSA. CDR3 length: 13 amino acids, cysteine to phenylalanine. Only the CDR3 portion is preserved as DNA: 39 bases, with reading frame beginning at the first base. Library prep was done by 5' RACE. Sequencing was performed on an Illumina HiSeq 2500. A second PCR of 7 to 11 cycles was performed with a sample-barcoded 5' primer and a J-beta primer mix. A template-switch 5' adaptor carrying 12 random nucleotides introduced a unique molecular identifier onto each TCR beta cDNA molecule. Each sample yielded at least 3 million CDR3-containing paired-end reads. First-strand cDNA synthesis was performed from all RNA using the Mint cDNA synthesis kit, with priming by a TRBC-specific oligonucleotide. Following uracil-DNA glycosylase treatment, a first 18-cycle PCR with universal primers M1SS and BC2_uni_R was performed on all cDNA. Per the original workflow: Normalization of each sample was performed by random selection of 1 million high-quality reads, each carrying a distinct molecular identifier. Reads with shared molecular identifiers were discarded instead of being binned into consensus sequences. MiTCR, with a Q25 quality threshold and the strictest error-elimination algorithm, was used for CDR3 identification, clonotype clustering and error correction. Lower-bound total TCR beta diversity was estimated with a nonparametric unseen species model using Euler transformation. The public reads were reanalyzed by TCRdb: fastp trimming at Q25, MiXCR alignment, in-frame beta chains only. Rows are combined by CDR3 protein, so each entry shows the most common genes and DNA. These V and J calls derive from TCRdb rather than the authors' analysis. The sample table records about 800,000 distinct CDR3 sequences; about 47% of these occur just once. 15% to 20% of the sample comes from the top ten.

Points on this clonotype: Its antigen remains unidentified. No much larger clone exists at a distance of one base, and base qualities are not known.

Donors were 39 systemically healthy Caucasian individuals from Russia aged roughly 6 to 100 years. Roughly 9.5 milliliters of peripheral blood were drawn from each donor into EDTA-treated Vacutainer tubes. Ficoll-Paque density-gradient centrifugation was used to isolate PBMCs, with at least 6.5 million obtained per sample. Total RNA, at least 5.5 micrograms per sample, was extracted from PBMCs with Trizol reagent. The percentages of naive CD45RAhigh/CD27high T cells were determined by flow cytometry on a PBMC aliquot from every donor. The receptor comes from an older man in good health. This sequence uses TRBV7-2 and TRBJ2-4; no D gene can be assigned with confidence. Specimen: blood. Here is the DNA: TGTGCCAGCAGCTTAGGCAGGAAAAACATTCAGTACTTC. Protein translation: CASSLGRKNIQYF.